This record concerns one T cell receptor (beta chain) sequence. This clonotype has a handful of counts. The clone's antigen remains unknown. No per-base quality is available; no much larger clone lies one base away. Donors were 39 systemically healthy Caucasian individuals from Russia aged about 6 to 100 years. About 9.6 milliliters of peripheral blood were collected from each donor into EDTA-treated Vacutainer tubes. Ficoll-Paque density-gradient centrifugation was used to isolate PBMCs, with at least 7 million per sample. Trizol reagent was used to extract total RNA from the PBMCs, yielding at least 6 micrograms per sample. The percentages of naive CD45RAhigh/CD27high T cells were determined by flow cytometry on a PBMC aliquot from every donor. Libraries came from 5' RACE. Sequencing took place on an Illumina HiSeq 2500. A second PCR of 7 to 11 cycles was run with a J-beta primer mix and a sample-barcoded 5' primer. A unique molecular identifier was introduced onto each TCR beta cDNA molecule by a template-switch 5' adaptor carrying 12 random nucleotides. Each sample yielded at least 3 million CDR3-containing paired-end reads. The Mint cDNA synthesis kit, primed by a TRBC-specific oligonucleotide, was used to synthesize first-strand cDNA from all RNA. Following uracil-DNA glycosylase treatment, all cDNA underwent a first 18-cycle PCR with the universal primers M1SS and BC2_uni_R. The study's own analysis went as follows. Each sample was normalized by randomly selecting 1 million high-quality reads, each carrying a distinct molecular identifier. Reads sharing molecular identifiers were discarded rather than binned into consensus sequences. CDR3 identification, clonotype clustering and error correction used MiTCR with a Q25 quality threshold and the strictest error-elimination algorithm. A nonparametric unseen species model with Euler transformation was used to estimate lower-bound total TCR beta diversity. Starting from the raw public reads, TCRdb applied fastp trimming at Q25, assembled clones with MiXCR and retained in-frame beta chains. Identical CDR3 protein sequences are pooled into one entry, listed with their most common genes and DNA. TCRdb, not the original authors, processed these V and J calls. This sample holds 850,000 to 1,300,000 distinct CDR3 sequences; around 43% were observed only once. Approximately 20% of the sample comes from the top ten.

The data stem from a study of blood T cells in healthy people across ages (dated by TCRdb to between 2014 and 2017). At the level of the whole study: Template switching captured roughly one uniquely barcoded TCR beta cDNA molecule per two T cells in model experiments. The study analyzed two additional independent replicas of 1 million unique cDNA reads from the same blood draw for two donors, one aged 18 to 30 and one aged 80 or older. To track age-related changes in TCR beta repertoire diversity, the study relied on deep sequencing normalized with unique cDNA molecular identifiers. Four age groups were formed from the donors: young (average about 17 years), middle-aged (around 40), aged (62) and long-lived (approximately 78). To avoid experimental bias, donors of different ages were randomly spread across the sequencing lanes.

Overall study results and their limits: Compared with the aged group, more naive CD4+ T cells, fewer expanded clones and increased TCR diversity were shown by the long-lived group, suggesting age selection. Estimates of total diversity based on one million sequenced T cells were considered lower bounds and underestimates. Because donor CMV infection status was unknown, age-related changes in expanded clonotypes were potentially confounded. Observed TCR beta diversity per million T cells fell roughly linearly with age, and a significant reduction was already apparent by age around 36. Conclusive comparison of naive and antigen-experienced compartments was prevented by the profiling of bulk unsorted PBMCs. The percentage of naive T cells measured by flow cytometry correlated strongly with observed TCR beta diversity.

Source material: blood. This receptor was obtained from a woman aged 55-69 years in good health.

The CDR3 loop reads CASIRQGGANYGYTF. The nucleotides are TGTGCCAGCATCAGACAGGGGGGAGCTAACTATGGCTACACCTTC. This receptor chain uses TRBV6-2 or TRBV6-3 and TRBJ1-2, with 9 central nucleotides matching TRBD1. V is pruned by 7 bases and J by 0 bases, leaving 6 bases of the junction without a gene match. Taken from cysteine to phenylalanine, the CDR3 has 15 residues. Only the CDR3 portion is preserved as DNA: 45 bases, with reading frame beginning at the first base. The germline V gene provides CDR1 MNHEY and CDR2 SVGEGT.